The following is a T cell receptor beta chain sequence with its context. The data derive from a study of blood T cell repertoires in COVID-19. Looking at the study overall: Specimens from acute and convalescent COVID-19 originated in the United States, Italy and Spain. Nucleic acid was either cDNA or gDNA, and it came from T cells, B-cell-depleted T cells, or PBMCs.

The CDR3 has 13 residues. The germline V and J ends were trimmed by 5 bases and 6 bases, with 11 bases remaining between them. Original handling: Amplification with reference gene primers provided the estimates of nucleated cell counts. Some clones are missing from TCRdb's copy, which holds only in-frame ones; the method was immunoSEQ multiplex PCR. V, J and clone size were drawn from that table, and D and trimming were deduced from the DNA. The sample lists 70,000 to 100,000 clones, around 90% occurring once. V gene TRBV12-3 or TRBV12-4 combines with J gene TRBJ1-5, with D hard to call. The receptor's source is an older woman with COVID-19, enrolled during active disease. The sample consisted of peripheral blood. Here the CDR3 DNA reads TGTGCCAGCAGTCTTTCAATGAGTCAGCCCCAGCATTTT. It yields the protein CASSLSMSQPQHF.